The 19 T cell receptor beta chains below come from one sample, sequenced in a study of Ad26.COV2.S vaccination and SARS-CoV-2 variants. Profiled with immunoSEQ multiplex PCR; TCRdb holds only in-frame clones, not every one. The repertoire holds around 450,000 clones, with approximately 88% as singletons. This sample's treatment: some 20 received Ad26.COV2.S at low or high dose, single or two shots; roughly five received placebo; per-sample allocation not given. On day 63 after the first injection, vaccine and placebo recipients gave samples. This sample comprised peripheral blood, obtained in a trial of Ad26.COV2.S vaccine versus placebo. These receptors were collected from a person aged 18-60 years who received the Ad26.COV2.S COVID-19 vaccine or a placebo.

The V gene is TRBV7-3, the J gene TRBJ2-3, with D unclear. CDR1 SGHTA and CDR2 FQGTGA come from the germline V gene. V lost 3 bases, J lost 5 bases, and 9 bases lay in between. This CDR3 has 13 residues. CDR3 region: CASSLVRQDTQYF. The CDR3 DNA sequence: TGTGCCAGCAGCTTGGTGAGGCAAGATACGCAGTATTTT.

This chain connects TRBV19 to TRBJ2-5, with TRBD1 matching over 10 bases. Germline lookup yields CDR1 LNHDA and CDR2 SQIVND (reference sequence). With 5 bases clipped from V and 5 bases from J, the junction kept 8 bases outside the gene matches. The CDR3 spans 15 residues. CDR3 protein: CASSRDRGSSETQYF. CDR3 sequence (DNA): TGTGCCAGTAGTCGGGACAGGGGTTCTTCGGAGACCCAGTACTTC.

The rearrangement links TRBV28 to TRBJ2-2; 13 nucleotides agree with TRBD2. V was clipped by 3 bases and J by 0 bases; unmatched bases: 7. The CDR3 has 19 residues. Germline V gene data show CDR1 as MDHEN and CDR2 as SYDVKM. CDR3 coding DNA: TGTGCCAGCAGTTTCCGACTAGCGGGGGGACCCGCGAACACCGGGGAGCTGTTTTTT. It codes for CASSFRLAGGPANTGELFF.

This clone has just one count. CDR3 protein: CASSEVWGDGELFF. CDR3 nucleotides: TGTGCCAGCAGTGAAGTCTGGGGGGATGGGGAGCTGTTTTTT. The gene calls are TRBV6-1 and TRBJ2-2; D is possibly TRBD2 (6 bases). The CDR3 has 14 amino acids. Germline CDR1 reads MNHNS; CDR2 reads SASEGT. V gave up 1 base and J gave up 8 bases, with 11 bases separating them.

This chain links TRBV4-1 with TRBJ1-5, with D perhaps TRBD1 (6 bases). V gave up 1 base and J gave up 4 bases, with 8 bases separating them. Germline values: CDR1 MGHRA, CDR2 YSYEKL. There are 14 residues in the CDR3. The CDR3 is CASSQGTVNQPQHF. Written as DNA, the CDR3 is TGCGCCAGCAGCCAAGGGACAGTAAATCAGCCCCAGCATTTT.

This chain uses TRBV11-1 with TRBJ1-6; possible D gene TRBD1, 5 bases. The germline V and J ends were trimmed by 8 bases and 6 bases, with 14 bases remaining between them. The length of the CDR3 is 14 residues. Germline values: CDR1 SGHAT, CDR2 FQDESV (reference sequence). The CDR3 DNA reads as TGTGCCAGCGGCCTAAAGGGGAGTAATTCACCCCTCCACTTT. Translated: CASGLKGSNSPLHF.

CDR3 sequence (DNA): TGCAGCGTCATGGGGACTAGCGGGGGCTGGGGAGAGACCCAGTACTTC. This codes for CSVMGTSGGWGETQYF. The rearrangement links TRBV29-1 to TRBJ2-5; 14 positions match TRBD2. Germline V CDR1 and CDR2: SQVTM, ANQGSEA. This CDR3 spans 16 amino acids. With 6 bases clipped from V and 4 bases from J, the junction kept 10 bases outside the gene matches.

This chain connects TRBV6-5 to TRBJ2-7, with D maybe TRBD1 (5 bases). Germline loops: CDR1 MNHEY, CDR2 SVGAGI. The CDR3 is 15 amino acids. V shed 7 bases and J shed 2 bases, with 18 bases lying between them. CDR3 in DNA: TGTGCCAGCATTAGCAGGGAACTATTTCCCTACGAGCAGTACTTC. Translated, it gives CASISRELFPYEQYF.

The V gene is TRBV4-3, the J gene TRBJ2-2, with D uncertain. CDR3 length equals 15 residues. V lost 1 base, J lost 6 bases, and 12 bases lay in between. In germline, CDR1 is LGHNA, CDR2 YSLEER. The CDR3 protein is CASSQARLWSGELFF. The CDR3 region has the DNA TGCGCCAGCAGCCAAGCCAGGTTATGGTCCGGGGAGCTGTTTTTT.

This clone showed up just a few times. The J gene is TRBJ2-1, the V gene TRBV5-4; no definite D call. CDR3 size: 18 residues. With 0 bases removed from V and 7 bases from J, the gap between germline ends came to 23 bases. Looked up from germline, CDR1 is SGHNT and CDR2 is YYREEE (reference sequence). The CDR3 DNA reads TGTGCCAGCAGCTTGGCCGTGGGTGAGCGAGCCGCTTGGAATGAGCAGTTCTTC. Translated, it gives CASSLAVGERAAWNEQFF.

DNA for the CDR3: TGTGCCAGCAGCGTCGGATACGACGAAGCTTTCTTT. Amino acids: CASSVGYDEAFF. V usage is TRBV9 and J usage is TRBJ1-1, with D unclear. The CDR3 sequence is 12 residues long. V lost 2 bases and J 8 bases, leaving 10 bases between the germline ends. Germline CDR1 reads SGDLS; CDR2 reads YYNGEE.

The chain employs TRBV13 and TRBJ2-5; D remains ambiguous. Germline assignment: CDR1 PRHDT and CDR2 FYEKMQ (reference sequence). The length of the CDR3 is 14 residues. V shed 1 base and J shed 2 bases, with 8 bases lying between them. This chain's CDR3 is CASSLVGQQETQYF. The CDR3 DNA is TGTGCCAGCAGCTTAGTTGGGCAGCAAGAGACCCAGTACTTC.

V usage is TRBV6-4 and J usage is TRBJ2-3; 7 bases are shared with TRBD2. With V trimmed by 4 bases and J by 2 bases, 6 bases remained unmatched. This CDR3 region has 15 residues. Germline CDR1 is MRHNA and CDR2 is SNTAGT. CDR3: CASSVKRGFTDTQYF. CDR3 nucleotides: TGTGCCAGCAGTGTCAAGCGGGGCTTCACAGATACGCAGTATTTT.

The chain employs TRBV6-6 and TRBJ1-4; TRBD1 agrees at 7 bases. CDR1 and CDR2 (germline): MNHNY, SVGAGI (reference sequence). The CDR3 covers 15 residues. V dropped 4 bases and J dropped 7; count of bases not matched to a gene: 9. DNA of the CDR3: TGTGCCAGCAGTTTTCCCCAGGGGGAAGGTGAAAAACTGTTTTTT. This sequence encodes CASSFPQGEGEKLFF.

The CDR3: CASSDSRGTDTQYF. The CDR3 DNA reads TGTGCCAGCTCTGATAGCCGGGGCACAGATACGCAGTATTTT. The chain is built from TRBV28 and TRBJ2-3; D gene ambiguous. The V end lost 8 bases, the J end lost 1 base, and 13 bases lay between the germline ends. The CDR3 totals 14 residues. Germline assignment: CDR1 MDHEN and CDR2 SYDVKM.

This chain joins TRBV28 and TRBJ1-1; weak D call: TRBD1 (5 bases). The V and J ends lost 6 bases and 1 base respectively, with 12 bases between them. The germline V gene encodes CDR1 MDHEN and CDR2 SYDVKM. The CDR3 has 14 residues. The CDR3 protein is CASSSPTGNTEAFF. CDR3 bases: TGTGCCAGCAGCTCACCTACAGGGAACACTGAAGCTTTCTTT.

CDR3 nucleotide sequence: TGTGCCACCGGAAACAATGAGCAGTTCTTC. As protein: CATGNNEQFF. The rearrangement joins TRBV14 to TRBJ2-1; D not resolved. This CDR3 region has 10 residues. CDR1 SGHDN and CDR2 FVKESK come from the germline V gene. V dropped 10 bases and J dropped 5 bases, with 6 bases sitting between them.

The rearrangement uses TRBV9 and TRBJ1-3, with 11 bases matching TRBD1. V was pared by 0 bases and J by 4 bases, with 0 bases of the junction left unmatched. CDR3 size: 15 residues. Germline CDR1 and CDR2: SGDLS and YYNGEE. CDR3 DNA: TGTGCCAGCAGCGTAGGGACAGGGGGCGGAAACACCATATATTTT. This sequence encodes CASSVGTGGGNTIYF.

This clone was seen only once. Here the CDR3 DNA reads TGTGCCAGCACCAGGACGGGACACCTCAATGAAAAACTGTTTTTT. Amino acids: CASTRTGHLNEKLFF. V is TRBV28 and J is TRBJ1-4; a possible D gene is TRBD1 (6 bases). This CDR3 has 15 amino acids. From germline, CDR1 is MDHEN and CDR2 SYDVKM. Trimming stripped 7 bases from V and 5 bases from J, with 17 bases between.